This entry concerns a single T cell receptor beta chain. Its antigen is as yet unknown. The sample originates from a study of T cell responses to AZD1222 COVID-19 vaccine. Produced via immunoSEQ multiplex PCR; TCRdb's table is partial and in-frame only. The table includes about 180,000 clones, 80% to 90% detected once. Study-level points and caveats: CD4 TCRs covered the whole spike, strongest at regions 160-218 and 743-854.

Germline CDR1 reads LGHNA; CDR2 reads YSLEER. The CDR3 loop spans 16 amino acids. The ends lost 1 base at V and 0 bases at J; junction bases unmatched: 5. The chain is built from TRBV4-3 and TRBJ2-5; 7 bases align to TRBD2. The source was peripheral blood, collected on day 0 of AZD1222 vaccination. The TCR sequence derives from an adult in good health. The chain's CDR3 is CASSQGTRRYQETQYF. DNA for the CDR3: TGCGCCAGCAGCCAAGGGACTAGGCGATACCAAGAGACCCAGTACTTC.